This record covers a single T cell receptor (beta chain). Its cognate antigen is unknown. These data come from a study of beta chain features in type 1 diabetes. Every isolated RNA sample was fully reverse transcribed, so sequencing captured expressed TCRB transcripts. TCRdb keeps only in-frame clones here, not all; method: immunoSEQ multiplex PCR. Of about 900,000 clones in the sample, 15% to 20% were seen once. Broader study findings: Insertions were fewer and deletions more numerous at VDJ junctions in type 1 diabetes patients. Compared with healthy donors, patients appeared to share more similar naive, central memory and regulatory TCRB repertoires.

There are 14 residues in the CDR3. CDR1 and CDR2 (germline): SEHNR, FQNEAQ (reference sequence). Trimming left V 1 base short and J 3 bases short, with 9 bases between. The TCR comes from a woman under 30 in good health. V usage is TRBV7-9 and J usage is TRBJ2-5; D is unclear. The sample comprised naive CD4+ T cells from blood. The CDR3 sequence: CASSLDWGKETQYF. CDR3 DNA: TGTGCCAGCAGCTTAGACTGGGGTAAAGAGACCCAGTACTTC.